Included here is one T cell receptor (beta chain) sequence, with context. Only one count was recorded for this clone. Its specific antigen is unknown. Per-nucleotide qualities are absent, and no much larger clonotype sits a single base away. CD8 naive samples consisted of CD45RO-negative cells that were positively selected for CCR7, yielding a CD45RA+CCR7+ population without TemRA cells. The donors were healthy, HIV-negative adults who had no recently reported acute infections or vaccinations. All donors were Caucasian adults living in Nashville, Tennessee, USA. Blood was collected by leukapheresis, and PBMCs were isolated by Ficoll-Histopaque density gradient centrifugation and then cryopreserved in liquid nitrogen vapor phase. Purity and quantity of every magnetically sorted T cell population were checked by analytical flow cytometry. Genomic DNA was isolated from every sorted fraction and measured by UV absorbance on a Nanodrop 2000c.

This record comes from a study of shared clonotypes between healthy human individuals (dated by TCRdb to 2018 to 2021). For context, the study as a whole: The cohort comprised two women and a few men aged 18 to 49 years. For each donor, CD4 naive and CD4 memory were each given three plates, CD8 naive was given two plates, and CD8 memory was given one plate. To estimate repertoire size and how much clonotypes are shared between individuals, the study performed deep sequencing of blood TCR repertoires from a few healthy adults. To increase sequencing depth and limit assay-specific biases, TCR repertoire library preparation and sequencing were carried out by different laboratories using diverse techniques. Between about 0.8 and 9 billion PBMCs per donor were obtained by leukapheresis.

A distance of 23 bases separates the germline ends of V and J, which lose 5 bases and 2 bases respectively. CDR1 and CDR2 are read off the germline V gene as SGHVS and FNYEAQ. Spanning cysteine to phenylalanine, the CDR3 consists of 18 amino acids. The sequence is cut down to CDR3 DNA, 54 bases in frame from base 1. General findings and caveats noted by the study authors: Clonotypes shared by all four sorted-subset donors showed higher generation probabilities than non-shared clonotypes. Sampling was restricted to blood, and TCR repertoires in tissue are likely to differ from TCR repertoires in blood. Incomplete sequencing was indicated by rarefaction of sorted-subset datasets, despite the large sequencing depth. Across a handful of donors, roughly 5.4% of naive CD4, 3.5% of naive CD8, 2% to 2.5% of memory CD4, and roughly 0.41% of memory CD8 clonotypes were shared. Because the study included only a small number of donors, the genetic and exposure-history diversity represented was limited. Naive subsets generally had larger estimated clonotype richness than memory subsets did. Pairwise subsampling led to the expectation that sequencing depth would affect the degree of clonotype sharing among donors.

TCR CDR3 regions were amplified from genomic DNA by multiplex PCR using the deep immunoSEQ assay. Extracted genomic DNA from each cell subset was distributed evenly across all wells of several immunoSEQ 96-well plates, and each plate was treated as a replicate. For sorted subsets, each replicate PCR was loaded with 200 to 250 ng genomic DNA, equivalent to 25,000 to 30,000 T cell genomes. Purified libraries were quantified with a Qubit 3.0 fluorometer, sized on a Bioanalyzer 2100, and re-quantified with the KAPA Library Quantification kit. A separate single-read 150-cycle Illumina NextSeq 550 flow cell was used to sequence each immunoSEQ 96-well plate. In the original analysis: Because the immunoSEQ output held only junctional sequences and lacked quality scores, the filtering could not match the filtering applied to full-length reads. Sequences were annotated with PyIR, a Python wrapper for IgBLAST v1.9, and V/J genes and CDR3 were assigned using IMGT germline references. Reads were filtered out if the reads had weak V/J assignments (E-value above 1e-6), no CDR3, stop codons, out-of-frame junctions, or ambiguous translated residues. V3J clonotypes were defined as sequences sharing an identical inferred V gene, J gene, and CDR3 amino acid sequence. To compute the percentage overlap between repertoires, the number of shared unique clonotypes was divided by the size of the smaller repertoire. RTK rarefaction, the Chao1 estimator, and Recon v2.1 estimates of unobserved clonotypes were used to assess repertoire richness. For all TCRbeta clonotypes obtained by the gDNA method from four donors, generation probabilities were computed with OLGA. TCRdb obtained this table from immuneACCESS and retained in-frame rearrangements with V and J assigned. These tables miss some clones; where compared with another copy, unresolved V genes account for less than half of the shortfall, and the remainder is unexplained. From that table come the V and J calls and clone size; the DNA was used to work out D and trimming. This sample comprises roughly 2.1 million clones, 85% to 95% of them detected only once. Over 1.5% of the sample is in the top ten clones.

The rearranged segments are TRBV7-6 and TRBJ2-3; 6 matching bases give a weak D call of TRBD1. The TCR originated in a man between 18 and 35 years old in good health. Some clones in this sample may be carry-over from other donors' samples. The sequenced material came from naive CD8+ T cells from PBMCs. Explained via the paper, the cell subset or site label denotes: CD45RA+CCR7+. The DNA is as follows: TGTGCCAGCAGCCTCGGACAGTACCCAGGGACCACCACAGATACGCAGTATTTT. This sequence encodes CASSLGQYPGTTTDTQYF.